The 18 T cell receptor beta chains presented below share a single source sample, sequenced in a study of blood T cells in healthy people across ages. Combining a sample-barcoded 5' primer with a J-beta primer mix, a second PCR ran for 7 to 11 cycles. TCRdb ran MiXCR on the 5' RACE reads and lists one entry per CDR3 protein. There are 850,000 to 1,300,000 distinct CDR3 sequences in the sample; more than 40% occur only once, and 15% to 20% lies in the top ten. The specimen sequenced was blood. The receptors were sampled from a woman between 55 and 75 years old in good health.

This clonotype was seen many times. CDR3 residues: CASSLSSGPYNEQFF. In DNA form, the CDR3 reads TGTGCCAGCAGCTTATCTAGCGGGCCCTACAATGAGCAGTTCTTC. The rearrangement joins TRBV7-3 to TRBJ2-1; TRBD2 matches 8 bases. Trimming removed 2 bases from V and 2 bases from J; junction bases left unmatched: 2. The CDR3 runs 15 residues. Germline lookup yields CDR1 SGHTA and CDR2 FQGTGA.

The chain couples TRBV3-1 to TRBJ2-1; TRBD2 aligns across 11 bases. Germline CDR1 is LGHDT and CDR2 is YNNKEL (reference sequence). The ends lost 2 bases at V and 3 bases at J; junction bases unmatched: 6. The CDR3 loop spans 17 amino acids. CDR3 loop: CASSQMTSGVGYNEQFF. DNA of the CDR3: TGTGCCAGCAGCCAAATGACTAGCGGGGTTGGCTACAATGAGCAGTTCTTC.

This clonotype was counted between two and nine times. The rearrangement uses TRBV10-3 and TRBJ2-1; 7 bases are a match to TRBD2. Germline assignment: CDR1 ENHRY and CDR2 SYGVKD. CDR3 length: 14 residues. The ends lost 0 bases at V and 8 bases at J; junction bases unmatched: 4. CDR3: CAISESTSFDEQFF. DNA of the CDR3: TGTGCCATCAGTGAGTCGACTAGCTTCGATGAGCAGTTCTTC.

CDR3: CSATSGVENSPLHF. The CDR3, as DNA: TGCAGTGCTACGTCCGGGGTGGAAAATTCACCCCTCCACTTT. V and J are TRBV20-1 and TRBJ1-6; the D is unclear. Germline V CDR1 and CDR2: DFQATT, SNEGSKA (reference sequence). Trimming stripped 4 bases from V and 7 bases from J, with 14 bases between. The length of the CDR3 is 14 residues.

The V gene is TRBV9, the J gene TRBJ2-3; maybe TRBD2 (6 bases). CDR1 is SGDLS, CDR2 YYNGEE, per germline. This CDR3 comprises 18 residues. V was shortened by 4 bases and J by 3 bases, with 24 bases between the two germline ends. The CDR3 DNA is TGTGCCAGCAGCCCACCCTTAGGTGGGAGGAAAGGGACAGATACGCAGTATTTT. Amino acids: CASSPPLGGRKGTDTQYF.

This clonotype has a single count. The chain employs TRBV9 and TRBJ2-3; 10 nucleotides agree with TRBD2. Germline trimming cut 0 bases from V and 1 base from J; bases unmatched to any gene: 5. The CDR3 loop spans 17 amino acids. Germline loops: CDR1 SGDLS, CDR2 YYNGEE. CDR3 nucleotide sequence: TGTGCCAGCAGCGTAGGCACTAGCGGGATCGGCACAGATACGCAGTATTTT. Protein sequence: CASSVGTSGIGTDTQYF.

The rearrangement uses TRBV3-1 and TRBJ2-3, with D possibly matching TRBD1 (5 bases). Germline V gene sequence: CDR1 LGHDT, CDR2 YNNKEL (reference sequence). The ends were cut back, 3 bases at V and 3 bases at J, with 10 bases in the middle. The CDR3 is made up of 14 amino acids. The CDR3 region has the DNA TGTGCCAGCAGCCAGGTCAACAGGACAGATACGCAGTATTTT. As protein: CASSQVNRTDTQYF.

The chain links TRBV7-9 to TRBJ1-2; D not resolved. Germline V gene lookup returns CDR1 SEHNR and CDR2 FQNEAQ (reference sequence). The CDR3 is made up of 18 amino acids. V was cut by 7 bases and J by 5 bases, with 29 bases left in between. The CDR3 DNA follows: TGTGCCAGCACCGATTCAGAGGAGGCAGGCCTGCGATTATATGGCTACACCTTC. Protein product: CASTDSEEAGLRLYGYTF.

With regard to this clonotype: A single base separates this from a much larger clone, so it may be a read error. This chain uses TRBV25-1 with TRBJ1-2, with 8 bases lining up with TRBD1. Germline lookup yields CDR1 MGHDK and CDR2 SYGVNS. The CDR3 runs to 12 residues. V lost 6 bases and J lost 6; bases outside the gene matches: 3. The CDR3 DNA reads TGTGCCAGCAGCCGGACAGGGAATGGCTACACCTTC. The encoded protein is CASSRTGNGYTF.

This clonotype was detected a few times. V gene TRBV20-1 combines with J gene TRBJ2-7, with D perhaps TRBD1 (5 bases). This CDR3 spans 16 amino acids. Germline V gene sequence: CDR1 DFQATT, CDR2 SNEGSKA (reference sequence). The V and J ends lost 0 bases and 1 base respectively, with 16 bases between them. The CDR3 DNA is TGCAGTGCTAGAGATCTCGGAAAGGGGCTGTCCTACGAGCAGTACTTC. Translated, it gives CSARDLGKGLSYEQYF.

The chain links TRBV20-1 to TRBJ2-7; D is uncertain. Trimming took 5 bases from V and 1 from J, leaving 18 bases between them. This CDR3 is built from 15 residues. Germline V lookup: CDR1 DFQATT, CDR2 SNEGSKA (reference sequence). This chain's CDR3 is CSAPHPERPSYEQYF. CDR3 bases: TGCAGTGCTCCGCACCCCGAGCGCCCATCCTACGAGCAGTACTTC.

The rearrangement uses TRBV25-1 and TRBJ2-5; 8 nucleotides align to TRBD1. Germline V lookup: CDR1 MGHDK, CDR2 SYGVNS. The V gene end was trimmed by 8 bases and the J gene end by 5 bases; junction bases not matched to a gene: 10. This CDR3 is built from 14 residues. CDR3 region: CASARQGWEETQYF. The CDR3 bases are TGTGCCAGCGCACGACAGGGGTGGGAGGAGACCCAGTACTTC.

This clonotype was seen a handful of times. The genes are TRBV12-3 or TRBV12-4 and TRBJ1-5; the D is unclear. This CDR3 has 13 residues. V was trimmed by 7 bases and J by 8 bases, leaving 15 bases between them. The CDR3 nucleotides are TGTGCCAGCACCGCTAGGGTGGGAGAGCCCCAGCATTTT. Protein sequence: CASTARVGEPQHF.

The J gene is TRBJ2-7, the V gene TRBV5-1; 9 nucleotides line up with TRBD1. Germline V gene data show CDR1 as SGHRS and CDR2 as YFSETQ. The junction had 9 bases not matched to a gene; V was cut back by 2 bases and J by 3 bases. The CDR3 runs to 16 residues. CDR3 in DNA: TGCGCCAGCAGCTTTAATTCCGGGACAGGGAACTACGAGCAGTACTTC. This translates into CASSFNSGTGNYEQYF.

The J gene is TRBJ1-4, the V gene TRBV5-1; the D gene is possibly TRBD1 (5 bases). Germline assignment: CDR1 SGHRS and CDR2 YFSETQ. Deletions cut 4 bases from V and 2 bases from J, with 15 bases between. This CDR3 spans 16 amino acids. CDR3 DNA sequence: TGCGCCAGCAGCGGGACGGGGGTGTCGACTAATGAAAAACTGTTTTTT. Translation: CASSGTGVSTNEKLFF.

The rearrangement links TRBV15 to TRBJ1-4, with D possibly matching TRBD1 (6 bases). This CDR3 has 20 residues. Germline V gene lookup returns CDR1 LNHNV and CDR2 YYDKDF (reference sequence). The V end lost 0 bases, the J end lost 4 bases, and 24 bases lay between the germline ends. CDR3 protein: CATSRDRVGAPGVLNEKLFF. The CDR3 bases are TGTGCCACCAGCAGAGATCGGGTGGGGGCGCCGGGAGTTCTTAATGAAAAACTGTTTTTT.

Note on this clonotype: A much larger clonotype is one base distant, so this may be a read error. This chain links TRBV14 with TRBJ2-5; the D call may be TRBD1 or TRBD2 (5 bases each). In germline, CDR1 is SGHDN, CDR2 FVKESK. The CDR3 totals 16 residues. V gave up 4 bases and J gave up 4 bases, with 19 bases separating them. The DNA for the CDR3 is TGTGCCAGCAGCCCACGTCCCGGGGCTAGCCCAGAGACCCAGTACTTC. Translation: CASSPRPGASPETQYF.

This clonotype came up a few times. The chain employs TRBV14 and TRBJ2-5, with a possible D match to TRBD2 (6 bases). The CDR3 has 13 amino acids. Germline-derived CDR1 and CDR2 are SGHDN and FVKESK. Trimming took off 5 bases at V and 5 bases at J, with 12 bases between the two ends. The CDR3 protein is CASSRRVWETQYF. The CDR3 DNA reads TGTGCCAGCAGCAGGAGGGTGTGGGAGACCCAGTACTTC.